A few counts support the clone carrying this T cell receptor beta chain. The antigen is not known. Trimming pared 6 bases from V and 0 bases from J, leaving 19 bases between. The CDR3 totals 18 residues. Germline-derived CDR1 and CDR2 are SGHRS and YFSETQ. Clones were sequenced by immunoSEQ multiplex PCR, and TCRdb holds only the in-frame ones, with some missing. The repertoire holds fewer than 150,000 clones, with over 75% as singletons. The data are from a study of T cell responses to AZD1222 COVID-19 vaccine. Whole-study findings and limits: Dominant at 160-218 and 743-854, vaccine-associated CD4 TCRs also spanned spike. When two AZD1222 doses had been given, Spike-specific TCR breadth and depth rose. At baseline, seropositivity was found in only five or six AZD1222 recipients.

The study pooled second doses at about 4 or about 12 weeks. This chain links TRBV5-1 with TRBJ2-6; the D gene is possibly TRBD1 (6 bases). The origin of this receptor is an adult who received the AZD1222 COVID-19 vaccine. The source was peripheral blood, collected 28 days after the second AZD1222 dose. The CDR3 nucleotides are TGCGCCAGCACCGTAGGACAGAGGACTTTCTCTGGGGCCAACGTCCTGACTTTC. Protein: CASTVGQRTFSGANVLTF.